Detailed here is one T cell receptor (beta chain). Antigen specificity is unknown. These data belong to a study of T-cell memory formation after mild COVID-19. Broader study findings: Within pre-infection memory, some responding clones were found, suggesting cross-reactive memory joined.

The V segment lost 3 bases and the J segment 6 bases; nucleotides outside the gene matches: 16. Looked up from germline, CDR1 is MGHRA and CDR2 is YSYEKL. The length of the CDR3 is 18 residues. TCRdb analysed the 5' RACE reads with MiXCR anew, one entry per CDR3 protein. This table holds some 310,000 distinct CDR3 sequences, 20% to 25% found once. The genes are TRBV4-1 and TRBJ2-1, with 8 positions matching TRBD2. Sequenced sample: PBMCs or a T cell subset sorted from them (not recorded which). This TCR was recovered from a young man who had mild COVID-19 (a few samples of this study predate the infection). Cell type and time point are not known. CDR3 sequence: CASSQRGGTSGPFNEQFF. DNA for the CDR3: TGCGCCAGCAGCCAGAGAGGGGGAACTAGCGGCCCTTTCAATGAGCAGTTCTTC.